This T cell receptor beta chain derives from a study of cytomegalovirus exposure and HLA in healthy donors. As for this clone: The germline gene is not matched at one end of the junction; a read error may be the cause.

With 60 Vbeta and 13 Jbeta primers, the PCR was carried out. Libraries were prepared by immunoSEQ multiplex PCR; TCRdb keeps only in-frame clonotypes and omits some of them. This table has 190,000 or so clones, around 75% appearing once. Germline-derived CDR1 and CDR2 are MNHEY and SVGAGI. This CDR3 spans 15 amino acids. The chain is built from TRBV6-5 and TRBJ2-5, with TRBD2 matching 13 bases. Sequencing used PBMCs. The clonotype was recovered from a male donor in good health and CMV-seropositive. CDR3 sequence (DNA): TGTGTCAGCAGGGGACTAGCGGGGACTTTCAAGACCCAGTACTTC. Its translation is CVSRGLAGTFKTQYF.